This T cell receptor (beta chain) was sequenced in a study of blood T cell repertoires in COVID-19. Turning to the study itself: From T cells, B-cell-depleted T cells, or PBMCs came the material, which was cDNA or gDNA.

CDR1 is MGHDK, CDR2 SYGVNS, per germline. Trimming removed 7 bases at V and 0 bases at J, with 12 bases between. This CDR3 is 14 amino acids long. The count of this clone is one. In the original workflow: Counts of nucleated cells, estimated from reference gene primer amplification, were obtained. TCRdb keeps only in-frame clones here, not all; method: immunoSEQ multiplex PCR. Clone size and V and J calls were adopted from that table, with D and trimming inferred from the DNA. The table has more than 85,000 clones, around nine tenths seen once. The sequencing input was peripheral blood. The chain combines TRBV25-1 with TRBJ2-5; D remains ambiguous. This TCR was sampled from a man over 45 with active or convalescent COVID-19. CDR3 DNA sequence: TGTGCCAGCAAGGCTAGACGGGACCAAGAGACCCAGTACTTC. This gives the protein CASKARRDQETQYF.